The source of this T cell receptor (beta chain) is a study of T cells in Graves' hyperthyroidism and ophthalmopathy. Germline V lookup: CDR1 MNHNS, CDR2 SASEGT. V dropped 5 bases and J dropped 2 bases, with 12 bases sitting between them. The CDR3 covers 14 residues. RNA transcripts gave rise to amplified TCR beta CDR3 regions. HTBI primers were used for first-round RT-PCR of the TCR CDR3. TCRdb reprocessed the multiplex PCR reads via MiXCR and lists one record per CDR3 protein. The data contain fewer than 600,000 distinct CDR3 sequences, about 15% of them singletons. This clonotype was obtained from a woman under 30 with Graves' hyperthyroidism. Sequences were obtained from blood. V and J are TRBV6-1 and TRBJ1-1; D is perhaps TRBD1 (5 bases). CDR3 protein: CASSHGTFNTEAFF. CDR3 sequence (DNA): TGTGCCAGCAGTCATGGGACTTTCAACACTGAAGCTTTCTTT.